The 3 T cell receptor beta chains given below trace back to one sample, sequenced in a study of CD8 T cells in Susac syndrome. With random hexamers, reverse transcription was performed on about 0.45 to 1 ug of RNA. TCRdb reprocessed the immunoSEQ multiplex PCR reads with MiXCR, giving one entry per CDR3 protein. The sample comprises approximately 190,000 distinct CDR3 sequences, approximately 95% of which are singletons, and 0.095% to 0.12% rests with the top ten. Sequenced sample: CD4+ T cells from PBMCs. The receptors shown here come from a human donor in good health.

This clonotype appeared once. The rearrangement uses TRBV5-1 and TRBJ2-5, with D unclear. Between the trimmed V and J ends, which lost 4 bases and 2 bases, there was a span of 21 bases. This CDR3 is 17 amino acids long. Per germline, CDR1 SGHRS and CDR2 YFSETQ. The DNA of the CDR3 is TGCGCCAGCAGCGTTGGACGGACGGTCACCTCACAAGAGACCCAGTACTTC. Translating it yields CASSVGRTVTSQETQYF.

The chain is built from TRBV27 and TRBJ2-5; D not certain. V lost 6 bases and J lost 2, with 13 bases in between. The CDR3 sequence is 14 residues long. CDR1 is MNHEY and CDR2 is SMNVEV in the germline V gene (reference sequence). In DNA form, the CDR3 reads TGTGCCAGCAGCCTCCTACCATTTCAAGAGACCCAGTACTTC. As protein: CASSLLPFQETQYF.

V usage is TRBV7-6 and J usage is TRBJ2-5, with D unclear. Germline V gene lookup returns CDR1 SGHVS and CDR2 FNYEAQ. CDR3 size: 15 residues. V shed 4 bases and J shed 3 bases, with 15 bases lying between them. CDR3 protein: CASSSTYGPEETQYF. The CDR3 coding sequence is TGTGCCAGCAGCTCAACTTACGGACCCGAAGAGACCCAGTACTTC.